This T cell receptor beta chain was sequenced during a study of T cells after yellow fever vaccination. CDR1 is MDHEN and CDR2 is SYDVKM in the germline V gene. This CDR3 contains 13 residues. The V and J ends lost 11 bases and 2 bases, in that order; junction bases with no gene match: 7. TCRdb reprocessed the 5' RACE reads via MiXCR and lists one record per CDR3 protein. The profile shows about 580,000 distinct CDR3 sequences, roughly a sixth of them singletons. This clonotype was detected a few times. V usage is TRBV28 and J usage is TRBJ2-5; TRBD1 agrees at 8 bases. The source is a man aged 18 to 29 who received the YFV17D yellow fever vaccine. The input for sequencing was PBMCs, taken 5 to 6 days after the first yellow fever vaccination. The CDR3 region has the DNA TGTGCCGGGAGGACAGGGCAACAAGAGACCCAGTACTTC. The encoded protein is CAGRTGQQETQYF.